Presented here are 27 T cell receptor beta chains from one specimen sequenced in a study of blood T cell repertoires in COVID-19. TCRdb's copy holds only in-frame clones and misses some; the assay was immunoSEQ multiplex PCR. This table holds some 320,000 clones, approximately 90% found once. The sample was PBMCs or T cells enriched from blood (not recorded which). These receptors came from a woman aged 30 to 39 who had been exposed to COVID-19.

The CDR3 region is CSGGASGRTYNEQFF. CDR3 sequence (DNA): TGCAGCGGTGGGGCTAGCGGGAGAACCTACAATGAGCAGTTCTTC. This rearrangement joins TRBV29-1 to TRBJ2-1; 10 bases align to TRBD2. Germline CDR1 is SQVTM and CDR2 is ANQGSEA. The CDR3 spans 15 residues. With V trimmed by 7 bases and J by 2 bases, 8 bases remained unmatched.

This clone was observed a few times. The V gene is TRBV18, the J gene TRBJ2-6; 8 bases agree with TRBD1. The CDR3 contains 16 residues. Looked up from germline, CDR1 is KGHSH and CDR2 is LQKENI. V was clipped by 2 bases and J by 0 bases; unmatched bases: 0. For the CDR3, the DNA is TGTGCCAGCTCACCAGGGACAGGCTCTGGGGCCAACGTCCTGACTTTC. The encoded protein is CASSPGTGSGANVLTF.

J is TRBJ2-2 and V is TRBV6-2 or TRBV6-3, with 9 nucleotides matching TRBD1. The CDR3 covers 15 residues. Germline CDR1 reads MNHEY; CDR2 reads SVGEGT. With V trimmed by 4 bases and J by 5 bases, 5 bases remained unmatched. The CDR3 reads CASSWGQGWTGELFF. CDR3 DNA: TGTGCCAGCAGTTGGGGACAGGGCTGGACCGGGGAGCTGTTTTTT.

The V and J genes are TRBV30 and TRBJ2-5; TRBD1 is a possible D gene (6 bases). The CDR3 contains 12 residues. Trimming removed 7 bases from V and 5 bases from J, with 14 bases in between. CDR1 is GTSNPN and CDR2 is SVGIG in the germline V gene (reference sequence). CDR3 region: CALNRDGETQYF. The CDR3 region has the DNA TGTGCCTTGAACAGGGACGGCGAGACCCAGTACTTC.

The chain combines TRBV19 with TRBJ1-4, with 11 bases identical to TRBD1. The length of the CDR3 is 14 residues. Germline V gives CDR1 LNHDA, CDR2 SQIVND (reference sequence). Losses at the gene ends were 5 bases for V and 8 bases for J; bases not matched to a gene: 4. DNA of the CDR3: TGTGCCAGTAGTGAGGACAGGGGGCCCGAAAAACTGTTTTTT. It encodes CASSEDRGPEKLFF.

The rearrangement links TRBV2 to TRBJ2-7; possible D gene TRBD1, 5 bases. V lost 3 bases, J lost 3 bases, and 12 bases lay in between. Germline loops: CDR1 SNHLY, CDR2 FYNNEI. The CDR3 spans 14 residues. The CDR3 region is CASSDSRVLYEQYF. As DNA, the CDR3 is TGTGCCAGCAGTGACAGCAGGGTGCTCTACGAGCAGTACTTC.

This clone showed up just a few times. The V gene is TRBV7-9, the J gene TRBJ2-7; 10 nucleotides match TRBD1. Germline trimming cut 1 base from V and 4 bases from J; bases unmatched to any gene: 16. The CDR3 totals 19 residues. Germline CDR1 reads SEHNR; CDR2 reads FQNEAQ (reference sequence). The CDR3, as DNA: TGTGCCAGCAGCTTAGGTGTGATGTCGGGACAGGGGTATCGGTACGAGCAGTACTTC. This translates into CASSLGVMSGQGYRYEQYF.

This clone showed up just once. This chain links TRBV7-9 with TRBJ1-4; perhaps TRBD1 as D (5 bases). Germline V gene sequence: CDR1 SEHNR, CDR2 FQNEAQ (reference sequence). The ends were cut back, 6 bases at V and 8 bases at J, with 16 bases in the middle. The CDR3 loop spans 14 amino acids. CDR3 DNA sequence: TGTGCCAGCAGTCACCCGGGGGGTGGCGAAAAACTGTTTTTT. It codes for CASSHPGGGEKLFF.

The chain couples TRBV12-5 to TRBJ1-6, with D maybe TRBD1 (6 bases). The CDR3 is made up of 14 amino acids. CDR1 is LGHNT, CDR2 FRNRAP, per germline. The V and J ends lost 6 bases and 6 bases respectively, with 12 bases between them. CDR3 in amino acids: CASGEGQTNSPLHF. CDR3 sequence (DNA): TGTGCTAGTGGGGAAGGACAGACTAATTCACCCCTCCACTTT.

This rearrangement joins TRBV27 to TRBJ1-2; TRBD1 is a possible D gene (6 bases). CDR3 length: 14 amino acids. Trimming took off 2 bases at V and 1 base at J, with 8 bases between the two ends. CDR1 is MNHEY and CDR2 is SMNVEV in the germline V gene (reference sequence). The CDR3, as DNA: TGTGCCAGCAGTTTAGACAGGTATAACTATGGCTACACCTTC. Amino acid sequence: CASSLDRYNYGYTF.

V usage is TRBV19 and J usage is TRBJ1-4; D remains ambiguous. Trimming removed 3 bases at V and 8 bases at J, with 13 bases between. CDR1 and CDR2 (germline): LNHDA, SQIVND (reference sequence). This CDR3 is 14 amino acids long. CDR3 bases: TGTGCCAGTAGTATGGGAACAGCGGGCGAAAAACTGTTTTTT. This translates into CASSMGTAGEKLFF. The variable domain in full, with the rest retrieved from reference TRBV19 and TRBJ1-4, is DGGITQSPKYLFRKEGQNVTLSCEQNLNHDAMYWYRQDPGQGLRLIYYSQIVNDFQKGDIAEGYSVSREKKESFPLTVTSAQKNPTAFYLCASSMGTAGEKLFFGSGTQLSVL.

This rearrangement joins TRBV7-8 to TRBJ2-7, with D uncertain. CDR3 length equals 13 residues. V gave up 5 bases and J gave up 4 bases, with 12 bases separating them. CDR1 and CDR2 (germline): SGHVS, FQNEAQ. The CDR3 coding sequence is TGTGCCAGCAGCGCTCAGATCTCATACGAGCAGTACTTC. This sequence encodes CASSAQISYEQYF.

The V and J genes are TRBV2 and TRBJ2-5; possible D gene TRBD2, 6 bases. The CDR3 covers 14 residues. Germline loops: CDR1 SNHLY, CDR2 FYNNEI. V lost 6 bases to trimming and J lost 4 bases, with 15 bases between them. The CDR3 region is CASSQGLVGETQYF. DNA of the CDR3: TGTGCCAGCAGCCAGGGACTGGTGGGAGAGACCCAGTACTTC.

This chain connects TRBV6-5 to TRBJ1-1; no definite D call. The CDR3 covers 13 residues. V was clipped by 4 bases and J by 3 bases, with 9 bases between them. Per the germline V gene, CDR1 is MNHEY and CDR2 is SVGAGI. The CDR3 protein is CASSWVRDTEAFF. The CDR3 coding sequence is TGTGCCAGCAGTTGGGTGAGGGACACTGAAGCTTTCTTT.

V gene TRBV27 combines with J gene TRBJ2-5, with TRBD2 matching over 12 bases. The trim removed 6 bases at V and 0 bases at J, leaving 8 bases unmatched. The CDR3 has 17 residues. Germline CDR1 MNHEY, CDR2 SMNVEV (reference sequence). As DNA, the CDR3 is TGTGCCAGCAGGCGCCTAGCGGGGGGGCTGTACCAAGAGACCCAGTACTTC. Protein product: CASRRLAGGLYQETQYF.

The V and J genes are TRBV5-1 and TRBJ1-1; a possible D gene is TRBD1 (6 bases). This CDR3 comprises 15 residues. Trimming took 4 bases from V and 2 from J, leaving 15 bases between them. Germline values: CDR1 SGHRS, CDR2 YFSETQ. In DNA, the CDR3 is TGCGCCAGCAGCCACACCCGACAGGTTAACACTGAAGCTTTCTTT. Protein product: CASSHTRQVNTEAFF. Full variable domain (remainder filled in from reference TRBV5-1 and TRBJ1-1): KAGVTQTPRYLIKTRGQQVTLSCSPISGHRSVSWYQQTPGQGLQFLFEYFSETQRNKGNFPGRFSGRQFSNSRSEMNVSTLELGDSALYLCASSHTRQVNTEAFFGQGTRLTVV.

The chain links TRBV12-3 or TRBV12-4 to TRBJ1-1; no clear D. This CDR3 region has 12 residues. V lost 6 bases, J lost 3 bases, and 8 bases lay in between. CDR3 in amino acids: CASRRRDTEAFF. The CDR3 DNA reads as TGTGCCAGCAGGAGGAGGGACACTGAAGCTTTCTTT.

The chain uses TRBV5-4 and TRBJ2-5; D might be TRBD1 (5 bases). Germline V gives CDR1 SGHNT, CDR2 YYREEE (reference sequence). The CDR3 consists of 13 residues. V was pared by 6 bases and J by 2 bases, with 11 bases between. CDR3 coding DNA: TGTGCCAGCACCCTCGACAGTCAAGAGACCCAGTACTTC. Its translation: CASTLDSQETQYF. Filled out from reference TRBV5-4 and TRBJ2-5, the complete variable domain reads ETGVTQSPTHLIKTRGQQVTLRCSSQSGHNTVSWYQQALGQGPQFIFQYYREEENGRGNFPPRFSGLQFPNYSSELNVNALELDDSALYLCASTLDSQETQYFGPGTRLLVL.

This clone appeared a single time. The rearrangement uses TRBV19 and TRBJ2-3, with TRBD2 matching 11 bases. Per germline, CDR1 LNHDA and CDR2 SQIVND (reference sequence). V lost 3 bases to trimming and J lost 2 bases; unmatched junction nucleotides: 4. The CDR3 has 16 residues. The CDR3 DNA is TGTGCCAGTAGTATGGGACTAGCGGTGCTCACAGATACGCAGTATTTT. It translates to CASSMGLAVLTDTQYF.

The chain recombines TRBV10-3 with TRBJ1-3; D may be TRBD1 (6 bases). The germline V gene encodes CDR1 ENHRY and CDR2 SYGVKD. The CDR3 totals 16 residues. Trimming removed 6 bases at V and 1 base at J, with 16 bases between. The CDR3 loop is CAIRGHRAPSGNTIYF. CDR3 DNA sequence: TGTGCCATCAGGGGACACCGCGCCCCATCTGGAAACACCATATATTTT.

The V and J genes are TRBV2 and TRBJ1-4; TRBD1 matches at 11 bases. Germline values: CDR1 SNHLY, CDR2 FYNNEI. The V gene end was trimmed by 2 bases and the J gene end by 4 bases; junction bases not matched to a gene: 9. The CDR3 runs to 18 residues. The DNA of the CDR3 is TGTGCCAGCAGTGAATGGGGACAGGGGGTCCCTTTTAATGAAAAACTGTTTTTT. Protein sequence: CASSEWGQGVPFNEKLFF. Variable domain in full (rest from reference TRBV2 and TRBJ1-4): EPEVTQTPSHQVTQMGQEVILRCVPISNHLYFYWYRQILGQKVEFLVSFYNNEISEKSEIFDDQFSVERPDGSNFTLKIRSTKLEDSAMYFCASSEWGQGVPFNEKLFFGSGTQLSVL.

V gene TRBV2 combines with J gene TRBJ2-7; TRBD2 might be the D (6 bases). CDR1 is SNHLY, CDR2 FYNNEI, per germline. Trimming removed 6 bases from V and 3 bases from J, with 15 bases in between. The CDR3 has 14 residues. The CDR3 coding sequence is TGTGCCAGCAGGTCGGCGGGGTTTGGCTACGAGCAGTACTTC. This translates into CASRSAGFGYEQYF.

CDR3 residues: CSVLTGTANYGYTF. The CDR3 DNA reads TGCAGCGTGCTAACAGGGACAGCTAACTATGGCTACACCTTC. The V gene is TRBV29-1, the J gene TRBJ1-2; 7 bases fit TRBD1. V was pared by 6 bases and J by 0 bases, with 7 bases of the junction left unmatched. Germline CDR1 SQVTM, CDR2 ANQGSEA. The CDR3 length is 14 residues.

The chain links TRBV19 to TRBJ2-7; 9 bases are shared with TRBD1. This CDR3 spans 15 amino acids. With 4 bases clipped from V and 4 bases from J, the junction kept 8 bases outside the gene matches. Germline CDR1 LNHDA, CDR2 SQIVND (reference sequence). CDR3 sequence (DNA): TGTGCCAGTAGTACGGGACAGGGACCTGGGTACGAGCAGTACTTC. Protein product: CASSTGQGPGYEQYF. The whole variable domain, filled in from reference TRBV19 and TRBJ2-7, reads DGGITQSPKYLFRKEGQNVTLSCEQNLNHDAMYWYRQDPGQGLRLIYYSQIVNDFQKGDIAEGYSVSREKKESFPLTVTSAQKNPTAFYLCASSTGQGPGYEQYFGPGTRLTVT.

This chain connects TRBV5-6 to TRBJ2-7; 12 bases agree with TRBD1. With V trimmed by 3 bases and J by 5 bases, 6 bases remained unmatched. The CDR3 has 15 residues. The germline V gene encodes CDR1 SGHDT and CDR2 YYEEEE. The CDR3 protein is CASSYRDRGPNEQYF. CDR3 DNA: TGTGCCAGCAGCTACCGGGACAGGGGGCCAAACGAGCAGTACTTC.

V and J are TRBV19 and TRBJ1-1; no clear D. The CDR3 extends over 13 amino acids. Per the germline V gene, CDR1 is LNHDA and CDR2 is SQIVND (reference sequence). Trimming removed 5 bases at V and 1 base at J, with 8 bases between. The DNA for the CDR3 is TGTGCCAGTAGTCCCGAGGGGAACACTGAAGCTTTCTTT. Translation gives CASSPEGNTEAFF.

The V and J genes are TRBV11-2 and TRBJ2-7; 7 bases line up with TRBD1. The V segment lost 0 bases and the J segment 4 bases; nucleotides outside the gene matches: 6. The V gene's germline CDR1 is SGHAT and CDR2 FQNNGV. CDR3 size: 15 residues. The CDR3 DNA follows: TGTGCCAGCAGCTTAGAGGGGACAGTCAGTTACGAGCAGTACTTC. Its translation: CASSLEGTVSYEQYF.